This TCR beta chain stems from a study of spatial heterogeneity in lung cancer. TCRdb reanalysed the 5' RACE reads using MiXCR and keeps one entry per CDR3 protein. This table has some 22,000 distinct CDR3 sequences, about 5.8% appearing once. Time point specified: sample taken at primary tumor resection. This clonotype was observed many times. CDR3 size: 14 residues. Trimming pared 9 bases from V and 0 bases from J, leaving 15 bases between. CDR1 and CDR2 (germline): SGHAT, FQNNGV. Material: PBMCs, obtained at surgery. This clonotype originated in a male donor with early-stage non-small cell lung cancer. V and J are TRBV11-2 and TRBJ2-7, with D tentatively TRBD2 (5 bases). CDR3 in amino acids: CARKRERSSYEQYF. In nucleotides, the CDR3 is TGTGCCAGGAAAAGGGAGCGGAGCTCCTACGAGCAGTACTTC.